This T cell receptor beta chain is drawn from a study of T cell changes during pregnancy in multiple sclerosis. Sequencing used immunoSEQ multiplex PCR; TCRdb keeps in-frame clones, though not all of them. This table holds 70,000 to 75,000 clones, around 90% found once. Trimming took 6 bases from V and 0 from J, leaving 15 bases between them. This CDR3 region has 15 residues. Germline lookup yields CDR1 SGHDT and CDR2 YYEEEE. The chain combines TRBV5-6 with TRBJ1-1; D gene ambiguous. The source is a female donor with multiple sclerosis, enrolled in a pregnancy study. Sequenced here: peripheral blood, sampled in the second trimester of pregnancy. CDR3 loop: CASTISIVLNTEAFF. CDR3 sequence (DNA): TGTGCCAGCACCATCTCTATCGTATTGAACACTGAAGCTTTCTTT.